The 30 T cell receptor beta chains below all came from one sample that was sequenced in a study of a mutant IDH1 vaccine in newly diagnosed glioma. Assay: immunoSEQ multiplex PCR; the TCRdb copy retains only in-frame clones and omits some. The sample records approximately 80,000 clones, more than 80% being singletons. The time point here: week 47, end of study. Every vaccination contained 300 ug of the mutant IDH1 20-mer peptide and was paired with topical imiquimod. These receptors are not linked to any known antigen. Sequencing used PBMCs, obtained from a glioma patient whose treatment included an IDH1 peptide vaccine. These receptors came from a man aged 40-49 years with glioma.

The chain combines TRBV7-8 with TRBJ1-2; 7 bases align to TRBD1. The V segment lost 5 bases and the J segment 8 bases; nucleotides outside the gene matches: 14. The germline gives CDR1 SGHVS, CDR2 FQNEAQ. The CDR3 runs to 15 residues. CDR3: CASSQNRGQAGGYTF. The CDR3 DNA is TGTGCCAGCAGCCAAAACAGGGGCCAGGCGGGGGGCTACACCTTC.

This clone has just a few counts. CDR3 residues: CASSLDLGEQYF. CDR3 DNA: TGTGCCAGCAGCTTAGACCTGGGCGAGCAGTACTTC. The chain carries TRBV7-2 and TRBJ2-7, with D hard to call. The CDR3 has 12 amino acids. Germline V CDR1 and CDR2: SGHTA, FQGNSA. V shed 1 base and J shed 6 bases, with 7 bases lying between them.

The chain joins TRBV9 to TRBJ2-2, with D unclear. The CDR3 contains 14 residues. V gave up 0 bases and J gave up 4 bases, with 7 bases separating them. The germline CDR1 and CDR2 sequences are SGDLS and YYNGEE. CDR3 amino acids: CASSVGLLTGELFF. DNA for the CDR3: TGTGCCAGCAGCGTAGGGCTTCTCACCGGGGAGCTGTTTTTT.

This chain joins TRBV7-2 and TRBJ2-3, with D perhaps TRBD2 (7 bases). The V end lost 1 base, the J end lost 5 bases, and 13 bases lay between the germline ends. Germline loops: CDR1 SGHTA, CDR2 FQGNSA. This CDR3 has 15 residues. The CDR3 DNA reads TGTGCCAGCAGCTTAGTTGGGGGGGCGGTAGATACGCAGTATTTT. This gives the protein CASSLVGGAVDTQYF.

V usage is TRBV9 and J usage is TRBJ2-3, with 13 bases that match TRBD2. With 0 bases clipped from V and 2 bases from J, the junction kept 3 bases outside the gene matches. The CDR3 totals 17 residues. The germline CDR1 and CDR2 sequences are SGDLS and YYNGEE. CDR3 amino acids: CASSVEGLAGFTDTQYF. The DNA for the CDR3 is TGTGCCAGCAGCGTAGAGGGACTAGCGGGGTTCACAGATACGCAGTATTTT.

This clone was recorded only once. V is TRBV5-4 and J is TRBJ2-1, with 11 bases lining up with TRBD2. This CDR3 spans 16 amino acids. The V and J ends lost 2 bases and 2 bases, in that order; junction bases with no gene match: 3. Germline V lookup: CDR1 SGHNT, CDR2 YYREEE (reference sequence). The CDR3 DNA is TGTGCCAGCAGCTTAATAGCGGGGGGGCCCTACAATGAGCAGTTCTTC. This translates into CASSLIAGGPYNEQFF.

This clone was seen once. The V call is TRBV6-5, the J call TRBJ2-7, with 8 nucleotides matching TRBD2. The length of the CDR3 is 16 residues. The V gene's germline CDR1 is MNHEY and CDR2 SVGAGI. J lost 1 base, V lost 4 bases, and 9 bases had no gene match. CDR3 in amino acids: CASSSPTSAGSYEQYF. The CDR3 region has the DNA TGTGCCAGCAGTTCCCCGACTAGCGCGGGTTCCTACGAGCAGTACTTC.

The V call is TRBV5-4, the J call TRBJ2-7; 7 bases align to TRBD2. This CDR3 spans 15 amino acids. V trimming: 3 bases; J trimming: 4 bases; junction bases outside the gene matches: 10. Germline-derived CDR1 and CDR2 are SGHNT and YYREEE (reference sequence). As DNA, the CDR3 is TGTGCCAGCAGCTCTCTCGGGGCGGGAGAATACGAGCAGTACTTC. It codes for CASSSLGAGEYEQYF.

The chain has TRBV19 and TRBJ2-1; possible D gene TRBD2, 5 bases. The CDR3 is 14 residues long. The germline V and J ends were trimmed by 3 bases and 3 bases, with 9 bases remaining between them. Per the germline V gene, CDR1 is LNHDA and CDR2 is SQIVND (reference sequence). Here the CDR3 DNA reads TGTGCCAGTAGTATGGTTGGAGGCTACAATGAGCAGTTCTTC. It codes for CASSMVGGYNEQFF.

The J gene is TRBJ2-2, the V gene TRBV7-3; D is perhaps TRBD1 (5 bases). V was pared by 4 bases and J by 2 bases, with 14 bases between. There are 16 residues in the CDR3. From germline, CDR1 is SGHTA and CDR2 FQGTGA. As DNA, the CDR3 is TGTGCCAGCAGCTCCTGGACCCAGGGAAACACCGGGGAGCTGTTTTTT. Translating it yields CASSSWTQGNTGELFF.

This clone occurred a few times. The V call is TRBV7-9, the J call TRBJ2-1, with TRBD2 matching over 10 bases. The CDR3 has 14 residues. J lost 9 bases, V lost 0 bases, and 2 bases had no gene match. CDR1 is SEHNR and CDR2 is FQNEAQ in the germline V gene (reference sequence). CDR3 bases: TGTGCCAGCAGCTTAGCCGCTAGCGGGGGTGAGCAGTTCTTC. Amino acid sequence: CASSLAASGGEQFF.

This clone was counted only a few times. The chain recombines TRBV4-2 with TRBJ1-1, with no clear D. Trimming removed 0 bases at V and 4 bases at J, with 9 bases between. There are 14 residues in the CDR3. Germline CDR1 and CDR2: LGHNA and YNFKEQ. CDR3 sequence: CASSQDLGSTEAFF. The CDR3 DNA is TGTGCCAGCAGCCAAGATCTAGGAAGCACTGAAGCTTTCTTT.

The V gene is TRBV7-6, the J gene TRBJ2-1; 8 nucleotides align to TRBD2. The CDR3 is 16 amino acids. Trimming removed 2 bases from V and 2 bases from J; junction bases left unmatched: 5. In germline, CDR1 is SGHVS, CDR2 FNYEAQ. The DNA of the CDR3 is TGTGCCAGCAGCTTATTTAGCGGGACCGCCTACAATGAGCAGTTCTTC. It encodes CASSLFSGTAYNEQFF.

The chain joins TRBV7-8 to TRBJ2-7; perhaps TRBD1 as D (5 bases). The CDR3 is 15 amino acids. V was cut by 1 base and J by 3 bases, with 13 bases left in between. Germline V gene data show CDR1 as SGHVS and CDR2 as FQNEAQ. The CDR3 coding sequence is TGTGCCAGCAGCTTAGGTGGGGCTTCGGACTACGAGCAGTACTTC. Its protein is CASSLGGASDYEQYF. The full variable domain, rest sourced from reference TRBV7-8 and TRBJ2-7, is GAGVSQSPRYKVAKRGQDVALRCDPISGHVSLFWYQQALGQGPEFLTYFQNEAQLDKSGLPSDRFFAERPEGSVSTLKIQRTQQEDSAVYLCASSLGGASDYEQYFGPGTRLTVT.

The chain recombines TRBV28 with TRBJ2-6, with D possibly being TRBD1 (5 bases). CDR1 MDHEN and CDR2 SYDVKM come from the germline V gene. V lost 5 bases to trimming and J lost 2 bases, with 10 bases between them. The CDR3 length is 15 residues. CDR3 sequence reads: CASSPLRAGANVLTF. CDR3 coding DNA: TGTGCCAGCAGTCCACTCAGGGCTGGGGCCAACGTCCTGACTTTC.

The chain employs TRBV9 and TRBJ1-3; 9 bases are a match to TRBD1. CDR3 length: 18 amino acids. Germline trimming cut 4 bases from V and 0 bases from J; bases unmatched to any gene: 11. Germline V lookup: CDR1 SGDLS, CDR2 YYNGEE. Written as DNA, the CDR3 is TGTGCCAGCAGCCATGCCCGGGACAGGGATTACTCTGGAAACACCATATATTTT. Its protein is CASSHARDRDYSGNTIYF.

Here the CDR3 reads CASSLRPWGRGQETQYF. For the CDR3, the DNA is TGTGCCAGCAGTTTACGCCCTTGGGGCAGGGGGCAAGAGACCCAGTACTTC. The chain carries TRBV27 and TRBJ2-5; TRBD1 matches 7 bases. This CDR3 is built from 17 residues. Germline trimming cut 2 bases from V and 2 bases from J; bases unmatched to any gene: 11. Germline V gene sequence: CDR1 MNHEY, CDR2 SMNVEV (reference sequence).

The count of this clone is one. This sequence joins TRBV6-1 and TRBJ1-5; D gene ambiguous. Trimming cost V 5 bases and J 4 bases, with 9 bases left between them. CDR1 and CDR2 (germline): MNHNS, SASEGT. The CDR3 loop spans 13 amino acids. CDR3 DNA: TGTGCCAGCAGTTTGGAGGAAAATCAGCCCCAGCATTTT. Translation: CASSLEENQPQHF.

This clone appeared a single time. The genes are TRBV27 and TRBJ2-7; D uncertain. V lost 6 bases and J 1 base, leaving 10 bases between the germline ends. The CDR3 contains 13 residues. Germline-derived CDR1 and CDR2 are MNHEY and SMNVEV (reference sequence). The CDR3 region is CASRRSGSYEQYF. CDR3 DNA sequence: TGTGCCAGCAGGAGGAGTGGGTCCTACGAGCAGTACTTC.

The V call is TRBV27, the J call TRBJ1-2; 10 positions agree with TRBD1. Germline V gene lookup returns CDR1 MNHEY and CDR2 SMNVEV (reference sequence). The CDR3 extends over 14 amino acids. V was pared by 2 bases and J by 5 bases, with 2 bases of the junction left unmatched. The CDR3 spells CASSLGDRGYGYTF. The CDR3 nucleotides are TGTGCCAGCAGTTTAGGGGACAGGGGATATGGCTACACCTTC.

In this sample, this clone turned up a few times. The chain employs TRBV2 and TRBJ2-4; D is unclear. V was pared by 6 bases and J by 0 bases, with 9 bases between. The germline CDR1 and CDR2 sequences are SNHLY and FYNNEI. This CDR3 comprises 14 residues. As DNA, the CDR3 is TGTGCCAGCAGCGATAGGTTAGCCAAAAACATTCAGTACTTC. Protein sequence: CASSDRLAKNIQYF.

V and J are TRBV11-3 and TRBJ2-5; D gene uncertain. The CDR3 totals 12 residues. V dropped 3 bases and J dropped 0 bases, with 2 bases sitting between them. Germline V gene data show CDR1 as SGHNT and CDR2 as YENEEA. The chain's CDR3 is CASSFNQETQYF. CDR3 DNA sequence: TGTGCCAGCAGCTTCAACCAAGAGACCCAGTACTTC.

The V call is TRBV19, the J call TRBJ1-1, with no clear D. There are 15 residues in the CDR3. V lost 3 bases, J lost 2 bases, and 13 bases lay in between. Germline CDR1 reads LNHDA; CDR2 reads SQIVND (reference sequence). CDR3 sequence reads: CASSMISDFNTEAFF. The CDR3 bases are TGTGCCAGTAGTATGATTTCAGACTTTAACACTGAAGCTTTCTTT.

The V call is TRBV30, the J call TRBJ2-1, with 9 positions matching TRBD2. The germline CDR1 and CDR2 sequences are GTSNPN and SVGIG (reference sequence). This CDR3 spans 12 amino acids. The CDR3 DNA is TGTGGGGGGCTAGCGGGAAGACATGAGCAGTTCTTC. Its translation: CGGLAGRHEQFF.

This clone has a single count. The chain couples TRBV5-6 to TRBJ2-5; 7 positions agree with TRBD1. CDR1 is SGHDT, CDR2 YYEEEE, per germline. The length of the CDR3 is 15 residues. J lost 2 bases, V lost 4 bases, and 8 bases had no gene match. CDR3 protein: CASSRVTGEQETQYF. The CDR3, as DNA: TGTGCCAGCAGCAGAGTTACAGGGGAACAAGAGACCCAGTACTTC.

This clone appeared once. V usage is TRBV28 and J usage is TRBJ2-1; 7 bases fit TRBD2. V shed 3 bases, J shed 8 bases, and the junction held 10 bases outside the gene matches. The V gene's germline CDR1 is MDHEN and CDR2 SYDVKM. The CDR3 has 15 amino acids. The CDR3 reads CASSFSSGPADEQFF. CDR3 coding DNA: TGTGCCAGCAGTTTCTCTAGCGGCCCTGCGGATGAGCAGTTCTTC.

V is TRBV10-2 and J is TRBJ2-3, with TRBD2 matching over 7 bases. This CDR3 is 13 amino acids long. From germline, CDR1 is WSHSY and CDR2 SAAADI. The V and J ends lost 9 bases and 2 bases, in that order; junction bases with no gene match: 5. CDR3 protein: CASLAGYTDTQYF. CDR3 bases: TGCGCCAGTTTAGCGGGCTACACAGATACGCAGTATTTT.

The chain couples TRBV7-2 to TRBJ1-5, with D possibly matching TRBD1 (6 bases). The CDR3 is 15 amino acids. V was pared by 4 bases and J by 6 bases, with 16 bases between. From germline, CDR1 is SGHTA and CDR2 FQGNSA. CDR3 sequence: CASSSTPTGGQPQHF. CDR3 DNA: TGTGCCAGCAGCTCCACGCCGACAGGAGGTCAGCCCCAGCATTTT. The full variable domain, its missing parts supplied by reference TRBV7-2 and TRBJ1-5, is GAGVSQSPSNKVTEKGKDVELRCDPISGHTALYWYRQSLGQGLEFLIYFQGNSAPDKSGLPSDRFSAERTGGSVSTLTIQRTQQEDSAVYLCASSSTPTGGQPQHFGDGTRLSIL.

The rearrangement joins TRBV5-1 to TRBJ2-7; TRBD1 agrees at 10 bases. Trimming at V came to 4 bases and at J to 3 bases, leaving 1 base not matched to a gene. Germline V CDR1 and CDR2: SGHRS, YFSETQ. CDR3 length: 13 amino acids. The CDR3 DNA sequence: TGCGCCAGCAGCGGGGACAGGGGCTACGAGCAGTACTTC. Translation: CASSGDRGYEQYF.

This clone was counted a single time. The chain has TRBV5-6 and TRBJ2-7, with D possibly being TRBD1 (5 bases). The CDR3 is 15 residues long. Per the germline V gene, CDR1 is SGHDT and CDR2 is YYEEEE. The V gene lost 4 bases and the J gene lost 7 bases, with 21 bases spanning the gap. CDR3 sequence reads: CASSARRVVVMEQYF. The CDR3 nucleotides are TGTGCCAGCAGCGCCCGCAGGGTGGTTGTTATGGAGCAGTACTTC.